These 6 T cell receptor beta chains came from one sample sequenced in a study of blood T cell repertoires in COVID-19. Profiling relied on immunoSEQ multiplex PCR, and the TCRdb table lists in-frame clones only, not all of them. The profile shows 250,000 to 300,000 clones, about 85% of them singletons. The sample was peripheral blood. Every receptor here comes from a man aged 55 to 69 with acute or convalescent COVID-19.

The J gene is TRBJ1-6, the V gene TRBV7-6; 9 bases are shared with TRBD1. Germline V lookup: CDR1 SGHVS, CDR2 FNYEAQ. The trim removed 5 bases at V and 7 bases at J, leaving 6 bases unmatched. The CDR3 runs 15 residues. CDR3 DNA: TGTGCCAGCAGCCCTCGGACAGGGGCAAATTCACCCCTCCACTTT. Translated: CASSPRTGANSPLHF. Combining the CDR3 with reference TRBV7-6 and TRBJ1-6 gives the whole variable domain GAGVSQSPRYKVTKRGQDVALRCDPISGHVSLYWYRQALGQGPEFLTYFNYEAQQDKSGLPNDRFSAERPEGSISTLTIQRTEQRDSAMYRCASSPRTGANSPLHFGNGTRLTVT.

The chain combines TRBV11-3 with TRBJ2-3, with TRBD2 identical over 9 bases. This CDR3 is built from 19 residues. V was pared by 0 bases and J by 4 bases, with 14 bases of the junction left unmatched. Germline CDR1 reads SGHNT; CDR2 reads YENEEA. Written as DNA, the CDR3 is TGTGCCAGCAGCTTAGATCAAGCGGAGCGGGGGGTGATGGCAGATACGCAGTATTTT. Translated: CASSLDQAERGVMADTQYF.

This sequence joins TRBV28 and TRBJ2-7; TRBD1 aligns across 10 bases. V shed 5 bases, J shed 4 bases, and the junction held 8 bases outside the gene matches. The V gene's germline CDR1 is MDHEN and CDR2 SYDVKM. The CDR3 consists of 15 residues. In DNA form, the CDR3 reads TGTGCCAGCAGTACCCCGACAGGGGGCGCATACGAGCAGTACTTC. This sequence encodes CASSTPTGGAYEQYF.

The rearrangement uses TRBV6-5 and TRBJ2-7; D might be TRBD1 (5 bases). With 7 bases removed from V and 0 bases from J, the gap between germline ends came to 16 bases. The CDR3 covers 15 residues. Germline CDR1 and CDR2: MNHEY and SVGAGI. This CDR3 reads CASILGAGYSYEQYF. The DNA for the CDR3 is TGTGCCAGCATCTTAGGGGCAGGCTACTCCTACGAGCAGTACTTC.

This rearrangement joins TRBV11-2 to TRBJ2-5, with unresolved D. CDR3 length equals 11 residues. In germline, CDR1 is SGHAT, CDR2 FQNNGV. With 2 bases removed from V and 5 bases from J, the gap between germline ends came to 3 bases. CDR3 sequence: CASSLLETQYF. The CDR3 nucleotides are TGTGCCAGCAGCTTACTTGAGACCCAGTACTTC.

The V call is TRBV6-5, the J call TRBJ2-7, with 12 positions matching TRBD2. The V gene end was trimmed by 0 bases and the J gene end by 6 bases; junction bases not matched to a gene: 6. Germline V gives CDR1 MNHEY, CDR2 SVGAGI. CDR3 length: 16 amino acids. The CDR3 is CASSYSTGTSGFEQYF. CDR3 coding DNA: TGTGCCAGCAGTTACTCTACCGGGACTAGCGGGTTCGAGCAGTACTTC.